The sample holds a few counts of the clone carrying this TCR beta chain. Trimming left V 9 bases short and J 6 bases short, with 15 bases between. Germline-derived CDR1 and CDR2 are SNHLY and FYNNEI. This CDR3 region has 13 residues. This sample was taken from a study of early T cells in non-severe SARS-CoV-2 infection. Attached unique molecular identifiers marked individual cDNA molecules. TCRdb called the 5' RACE reads again in MiXCR, with one record for every CDR3 protein. Of 65,000 to 85,000 distinct CDR3 sequences detected, approximately 11% appear once; the ten largest clones hold about 16%. The V call is TRBV2, the J call TRBJ2-1, with D uncertain. The receptor's source is an adult who was a healthcare worker with PCR-confirmed SARS-CoV-2 infection or an uninfected control (not recorded which). The sample in question was whole blood, obtained at baseline. CDR3 bases: TGTGCCAGGGCACCCCCGGCTACCAATGAGCAGTTCTTC. It specifies CARAPPATNEQFF.